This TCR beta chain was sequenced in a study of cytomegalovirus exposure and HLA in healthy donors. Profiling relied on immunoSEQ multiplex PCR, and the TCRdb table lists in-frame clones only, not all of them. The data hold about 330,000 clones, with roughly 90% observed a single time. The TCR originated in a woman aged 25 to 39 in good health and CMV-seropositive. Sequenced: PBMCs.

The CDR3 region has the DNA TGTGCCAGCAGCGTAGTTAGCGGGAGAGGCACAGATACGCAGTATTTT. Its translation: CASSVVSGRGTDTQYF. This chain links TRBV9 with TRBJ2-3, with 9 bases lining up with TRBD2. J was trimmed by 1 base and V by 0 bases; bases with no gene match: 3. The CDR3 has 16 residues. Germline V CDR1 and CDR2: SGDLS, YYNGEE.